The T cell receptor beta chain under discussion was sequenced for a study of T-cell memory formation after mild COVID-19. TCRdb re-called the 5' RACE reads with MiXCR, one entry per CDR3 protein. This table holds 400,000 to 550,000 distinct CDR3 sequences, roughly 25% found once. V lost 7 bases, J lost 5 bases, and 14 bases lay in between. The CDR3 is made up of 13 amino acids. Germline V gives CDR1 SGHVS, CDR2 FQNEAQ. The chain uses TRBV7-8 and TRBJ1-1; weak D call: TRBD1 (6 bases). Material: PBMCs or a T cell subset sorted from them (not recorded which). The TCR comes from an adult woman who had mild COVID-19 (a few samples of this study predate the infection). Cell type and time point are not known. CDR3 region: CASNPVRGTEAFF. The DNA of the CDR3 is TGTGCCAGCAACCCCGTGAGGGGGACTGAAGCTTTCTTT. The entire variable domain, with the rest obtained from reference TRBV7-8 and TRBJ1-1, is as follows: GAGVSQSPRYKVAKRGQDVALRCDPISGHVSLFWYQQALGQGPEFLTYFQNEAQLDKSGLPSDRFFAERPEGSVSTLKIQRTQQEDSAVYLCASNPVRGTEAFFGQGTRLTVV.